What follows are 10 T cell receptor beta chains derived from one specimen sequenced in a study of T cell responses to AZD1222 COVID-19 vaccine. Profiled with immunoSEQ multiplex PCR; TCRdb holds only in-frame clones, not every one. The repertoire consists of about 140,000 clones, with around nine tenths occurring once and the leading ten covering 3% to 4.5%. This specimen consisted of peripheral blood, obtained on day 0 of AZD1222 vaccination. The receptors here all came from an adult in good health.

This rearrangement joins TRBV27 to TRBJ1-5; the D gene is possibly TRBD1 (6 bases). Germline V gene sequence: CDR1 MNHEY, CDR2 SMNVEV (reference sequence). The V end lost 6 bases, the J end lost 7 bases, and 25 bases lay between the germline ends. There are 17 residues in the CDR3. The CDR3 region has the DNA TGTGCCAGCAGCTCCCGCTTCCAATCGACAGGACCGCAGCCCCAGCATTTT. Residues: CASSSRFQSTGPQPQHF.

V gene TRBV6-5 combines with J gene TRBJ1-1; D not resolved. This CDR3 has 13 amino acids. CDR1 and CDR2 (germline): MNHEY, SVGAGI. V lost 11 bases and J 5 bases, leaving 18 bases between the germline ends. The CDR3 DNA follows: TGTGCCTCCGAGATGGGCATGGGAACTGAAGCTTTCTTT. It specifies CASEMGMGTEAFF.

J is TRBJ1-1 and V is TRBV6-2 or TRBV6-3, with D maybe TRBD1 (6 bases). The CDR3 spans 15 residues. The V end was cut by 4 bases, the J end by 1 base, with 13 bases between. Germline V CDR1 and CDR2: MNHEY, SVGEGT. This chain's CDR3 is CASSFWRDTNTEAFF. CDR3 bases: TGTGCCAGCAGTTTCTGGCGGGACACGAACACTGAAGCTTTCTTT.

This clone was seen once. V gene TRBV6-2 or TRBV6-3 combines with J gene TRBJ2-7; TRBD2 agrees at 9 bases. Germline CDR1 and CDR2: MNHEY and SVGEGT. V was pared by 0 bases and J by 2 bases, with 14 bases of the junction left unmatched. This CDR3 is built from 19 residues. The CDR3 spells CASSYSGSGSWRLPYEQYF. The DNA for the CDR3 is TGTGCCAGCAGTTACTCTGGTAGCGGGAGCTGGCGGTTGCCCTACGAGCAGTACTTC.

This clone was counted a single time. This sequence joins TRBV4-3 and TRBJ2-1, with D possibly TRBD2 on 6 matching bases. V was shortened by 3 bases and J by 6 bases, with 21 bases between the two germline ends. CDR3 size: 17 residues. The germline gives CDR1 LGHNA, CDR2 YSLEER. CDR3 nucleotide sequence: TGCGCCAGCAGCCACGTATCGGGCGGGATGGTCAGCAATGAGCAGTTCTTC. This gives the protein CASSHVSGGMVSNEQFF.

The V gene is TRBV15, the J gene TRBJ1-1; D uncertain. The CDR3 consists of 12 residues. The V end lost 1 base, the J end lost 10 bases, and 10 bases lay between the germline ends. The germline V gene encodes CDR1 LNHNV and CDR2 YYDKDF (reference sequence). The CDR3 protein is CATSRVERTAFF. CDR3 nucleotide sequence: TGTGCCACCAGCAGAGTCGAAAGGACAGCTTTCTTT. The full variable domain, completed using reference TRBV15 and TRBJ1-1, is DAMVIQNPRYQVTQFGKPVTLSCSQTLNHNVMYWYQQKSSQAPKLLFHYYDKDFNNEADTPDNFQSRRPNTSFCFLDIRSPGLGDTAMYLCATSRVERTAFFGQGTRLTVV.

J is TRBJ2-1 and V is TRBV6-2 or TRBV6-3; D could derive from TRBD1 or TRBD2 (5 bases each). CDR1 MNHEY and CDR2 SVGEGT come from the germline V gene. The V gene lost 5 bases and the J gene lost 5 bases, with 19 bases spanning the gap. CDR3 length equals 16 residues. CDR3 DNA sequence: TGTGCCAGCAGTAGGGGACCGTCCCTAGGAGACAATGAGCAGTTCTTC. Amino acid sequence: CASSRGPSLGDNEQFF.

The V call is TRBV6-5, the J call TRBJ2-5, with 7 bases identical to TRBD2. V gave up 10 bases and J gave up 2 bases; unmatched junction bases: 4. Germline V lookup: CDR1 MNHEY, CDR2 SVGAGI. The CDR3 has 12 amino acids. The CDR3 bases are TGTGCCACCCGGACTAGTCAAGAGACCCAGTACTTC. Translation: CATRTSQETQYF.

The rearrangement uses TRBV7-8 and TRBJ1-2, with a possible D match to TRBD1 (6 bases). V lost 1 base to trimming and J lost 4 bases, with 16 bases between them. CDR3 length equals 16 residues. Germline loops: CDR1 SGHVS, CDR2 FQNEAQ. Here the CDR3 reads CASSLVGGGQSYGYTF. The CDR3 coding sequence is TGTGCCAGCAGCTTAGTTGGAGGGGGGCAGTCCTATGGCTACACCTTC.

This chain uses TRBV30 with TRBJ1-5; D is perhaps TRBD1 (5 bases). V dropped 2 bases and J dropped 0 bases, with 11 bases sitting between them. Germline V gene sequence: CDR1 GTSNPN, CDR2 SVGIG (reference sequence). This CDR3 contains 15 residues. This chain's CDR3 is CAWSLGADSNQPQHF. The CDR3 DNA reads TGTGCCTGGAGTTTAGGGGCAGATAGCAATCAGCCCCAGCATTTT.